This TCR beta chain was profiled in a study of CD8 T cells in ankylosing spondylitis. This clonotype was recorded many times. Its antigen is unidentified. TCRdb reanalysed the 5' RACE reads using MiXCR and keeps one entry per CDR3 protein. The repertoire consists of a few hundred thousand distinct CDR3 sequences, with 18% occurring once and the leading ten covering less than 35%. The J segment lost 4 bases and the V segment lost 3 bases, leaving 9 bases of the junction unmatched. The CDR3 contains 18 residues. Germline CDR1 SGHAT, CDR2 FQNNGV. Study conclusions and caveats: Disease-linked clones were reportedly significantly enriched in matched ankylosing spondylitis synovial fluid.

V and J are TRBV11-2 and TRBJ2-2, with TRBD2 matching 12 bases. The sequence came from a male donor with ankylosing spondylitis or in good health (not recorded which). The sample was blood, either unsorted or a sorted T cell fraction (not recorded which). This chain's CDR3 is CASSLWTSGALGTGELFF. CDR3 bases: TGTGCCAGCAGCTTGTGGACTAGCGGGGCCTTGGGCACCGGGGAGCTGTTTTTT. Using reference TRBV11-2 and TRBJ2-2 for the parts outside the CDR3, the full variable domain is EAGVAQSPRYKIIEKRQSVAFWCNPISGHATLYWYQQILGQGPKLLIQFQNNGVVDDSQLPKDRFSAERLKGVDSTLKIQPAKLEDSAVYLCASSLWTSGALGTGELFFGEGSRLTVL.